This is a list of T cell receptor beta chains from one sample in a study of T cell changes during pregnancy in multiple sclerosis. Generated by immunoSEQ multiplex PCR, the TCRdb table keeps only in-frame clones and is missing some. The sample lists about 85,000 clones; approximately 90% were seen once. Source: peripheral blood, taken in the first trimester of pregnancy. All receptors come from a female donor with multiple sclerosis, enrolled in a pregnancy study. CDR3s include the opening cysteine and the closing phenylalanine or tryptophan. A D gene is named only where the DNA matches it firmly. The listing skips clone size in some rows; elsewhere it reads once, few, many or a size class.

.	TRBJ2-1	.	TRBV7-8	CASSIRDSSGDEQFF	TGTGCCAGCAGCATCCGGGACTCCAGTGGGGATGAGCAGTTCTTC
.	TRBJ2-1	.	TRBV5-8	CASTTTSFSYNEQFF	TGTGCCAGCACCACTACTTCGTTCTCCTACAATGAGCAGTTCTTC
TRBD2	TRBJ2-1	.	TRBV5-1	CASSVLAGAGSEQFF	TGCGCCAGCAGCGTACTAGCGGGGGCCGGGAGTGAGCAGTTCTTC
.	TRBJ1-1	.	TRBV29-1	CSVDPAGMNTEAFF	TGCAGCGTTGATCCCGCAGGGATGAACACTGAAGCTTTCTTT
.	TRBJ1-6	.	TRBV9	CASSSGGGRGNSPLHF	TGTGCCAGCAGCTCTGGCGGGGGTCGGGGTAATTCACCCCTCCACTTT
TRBD1	TRBJ1-2	.	TRBV2	CASRAPGTGDGYTF	TGTGCCAGCAGGGCTCCCGGGACAGGGGATGGCTACACCTTC
.	TRBJ2-1	.	TRBV4-1	CASSQDFRGSYNEQFF	TGCGCCAGCAGCCAAGATTTCAGGGGCTCCTACAATGAGCAGTTCTTC
TRBD2	TRBJ2-7	.	TRBV15	CATSSASGSVYEQYF	TGTGCCACCAGCAGCGCTAGCGGTTCAGTCTACGAGCAGTACTTC
.	TRBJ2-6	.	TRBV2	CASSPIQSRANVLTF	TGTGCCAGCAGTCCGATACAAAGTCGGGCCAACGTCCTGACTTTC
.	TRBJ2-5	.	TRBV5-1	CASSRNGETQYF	TGCGCCAGCAGCCGAAACGGAGAGACCCAGTACTTC
.	TRBJ2-5	.	TRBV5-4	CASSQAVGETQYF	TGTGCCAGCAGCCAGGCAGTAGGAGAGACCCAGTACTTC
.	TRBJ2-1	.	TRBV28	CASPGGSYNEQFF	TGTGCCAGCCCCGGGGGTTCCTACAATGAGCAGTTCTTC
TRBD2	TRBJ2-1	once	TRBV6-5	CASSLAGGTYNEQFF	TGTGCCAGCAGTCTAGCGGGGGGGACGTACAATGAGCAGTTCTTC
TRBD1	TRBJ1-1	.	TRBV13	CASSRGTAGSNTEAFF	TGTGCCAGCAGCCGGGGGACAGCCGGGTCAAACACTGAAGCTTTCTTT
.	TRBJ1-1	.	TRBV11-3	CASSFKEQLNTEAFF	TGTGCCAGCAGCTTCAAGGAACAGCTGAACACTGAAGCTTTCTTT
.	TRBJ1-2	.	TRBV4-3	CASSQEPTGSGRAPNGYTF	TGCGCCAGCAGCCAAGAACCAACAGGCTCCGGGAGGGCCCCAAATGGCTACACCTTC
TRBD2	TRBJ2-7	.	TRBV9	CASSPSPGGTYEQYF	TGTGCCAGCAGCCCTTCTCCGGGGGGGACCTACGAGCAGTACTTC
.	TRBJ2-2	.	TRBV21-1	CASRRSGRTNTGELFF	TGTGCCAGCAGAAGAAGCGGGAGGACGAACACCGGGGAGCTGTTTTTT
TRBD1	TRBJ1-2	.	TRBV6-5	CASTRQGGYGYTF	TGTGCCAGCACCAGACAGGGAGGCTATGGCTACACCTTC
.	TRBJ2-5	.	TRBV6-1	CASSGILQETQYF	TGTGCCAGCAGTGGTATCCTCCAAGAGACCCAGTACTTC
TRBD2	TRBJ2-7	once	TRBV4-2	CASSHREVGSYEQYF	TGTGCCAGCAGCCATCGGGAGGTAGGTTCCTACGAGCAGTACTTC
.	TRBJ2-3	.	TRBV7-9	CASSLGASTDTQYF	TGTGCCAGCAGCTTAGGGGCTAGCACAGATACGCAGTATTTT
.	TRBJ2-5	.	TRBV18	CASSPGYQETQYF	TGTGCCAGCTCACCCGGGTACCAAGAGACCCAGTACTTC
TRBD2	TRBJ2-3	.	TRBV7-2	CASSLRREGGADTQYF	TGTGCCAGCAGCTTACGGCGGGAGGGGGGAGCAGATACGCAGTATTTT
TRBD1	TRBJ2-7	.	TRBV7-6	CASSSWTGKATYEQYF	TGTGCCAGCAGCTCCTGGACAGGGAAGGCTACCTACGAGCAGTACTTC
.	TRBJ2-1	.	TRBV7-6	CASSQKGGVSYNEQFF	TGTGCCAGCAGCCAAAAGGGGGGGGTCTCCTACAATGAGCAGTTCTTC
.	TRBJ2-5	.	TRBV28	CASSLRRREETQYF	TGTGCCAGCAGTTTGCGGAGGAGGGAAGAGACCCAGTACTTC
.	TRBJ2-2	.	TRBV5-4	CASSLLAEGGELFF	TGTGCCAGCAGCTTGTTGGCGGAGGGCGGGGAGCTGTTTTTT
.	TRBJ2-1	once	TRBV15	CATSRVKGYNEQFF	TGTGCCACCAGCAGAGTTAAGGGGTACAATGAGCAGTTCTTC
TRBD1	TRBJ1-2	.	TRBV5-8	CASSRLGQGNYGYTF	TGTGCCAGCAGCCGACTGGGACAGGGCAACTATGGCTACACCTTC
.	TRBJ2-7	.	TRBV7-9	CASSFRPKDSPYEQYF	TGTGCCAGCAGCTTTCGCCCCAAGGACAGCCCCTACGAGCAGTACTTC
.	TRBJ2-1	.	TRBV29-1	CSDQSVNRNNEQFF	TGCAGCGATCAAAGCGTGAATCGGAACAATGAGCAGTTCTTC
.	TRBJ2-7	.	TRBV2	CASSEFRQGGEQYF	TGTGCCAGCAGTGAATTCAGACAGGGAGGCGAGCAGTACTTC
.	TRBJ1-2	.	TRBV6-6	CASSYQGPDYGYTF	TGTGCCAGCAGTTATCAGGGCCCTGATTATGGCTACACCTTC
.	TRBJ2-6	.	TRBV6-5	CASSSSSGANVLTF	TGTGCCAGCTCTAGCAGCTCTGGGGCCAACGTCCTGACTTTC
TRBD2	TRBJ2-5	.	TRBV5-4	CASSVISGVETQYF	TGTGCCAGCAGCGTGATTAGCGGGGTAGAGACCCAGTACTTC
.	TRBJ1-4	.	TRBV6-5	CASSYSPGGSEKLFF	TGTGCCAGCAGTTACTCGCCGGGTGGCAGTGAAAAACTGTTTTTT
TRBD2	TRBJ2-5	.	TRBV30	CARAGGTQETQYF	TGTGCCCGAGCGGGGGGTACACAAGAGACCCAGTACTTC
.	TRBJ1-6	once	TRBV6-5	CASSYSIDGGSPLHF	TGTGCCAGCAGTTACTCGATTGACGGGGGTTCACCCCTCCACTTT
TRBD1	TRBJ2-7	.	TRBV28	CASSLGTVYEQYF	TGTGCCAGCAGTCTCGGGACAGTCTACGAGCAGTACTTC
.	TRBJ2-2	.	TRBV7-8	CASSLRGDRSGELFF	TGTGCCAGCAGCTTACGGGGGGACAGGTCCGGGGAGCTGTTTTTT
.	TRBJ1-4	.	TRBV7-9	CASSLAGGSEKLFF	TGTGCCAGCAGCTTAGCGGGAGGTTCAGAAAAACTGTTTTTT
TRBD2	TRBJ2-7	.	TRBV5-1	CASRAGGPGEQYF	TGCGCCAGCAGAGCGGGAGGGCCGGGTGAGCAGTACTTC
.	TRBJ1-2	.	TRBV6-5	CASSQHTEYGYTF	TGTGCCAGCAGCCAACACACAGAGTATGGCTACACCTTC
.	TRBJ1-5	.	TRBV28	CASSSEQVWPFNQPQHF	TGTGCCAGCAGTTCAGAACAGGTTTGGCCTTTCAATCAGCCCCAGCATTTT
.	TRBJ1-1	.	TRBV6-5	CASRQPGGTGTEAFF	TGTGCCAGCAGACAACCGGGGGGAACGGGGACTGAAGCTTTCTTT
.	TRBJ1-6	few	TRBV6-1	CASSEPQGSYSPLHF	TGTGCCAGCAGTGAGCCTCAGGGTAGTTATTCACCCCTCCACTTT
.	TRBJ2-1	.	TRBV7-3	CASSLGQISYNEQFF	TGTGCCAGCAGCTTAGGGCAGATATCCTACAATGAGCAGTTCTTC
.	TRBJ2-3	.	TRBV5-5	CASSLGGWIGKSTDTQYF	TGTGCCAGCAGCTTGGGCGGTTGGATAGGAAAGAGCACAGATACGCAGTATTTT
.	TRBJ2-7	few	TRBV27	CASMPLRTVAYEQYF	TGTGCCAGCATGCCCCTCCGGACAGTAGCCTACGAGCAGTACTTC
.	TRBJ2-1	.	TRBV27	CASSPLRAEKFYNEQFF	TGTGCCAGCAGTCCGCTCCGAGCGGAGAAATTCTACAATGAGCAGTTCTTC
.	TRBJ1-5	.	TRBV19	CASHAGRNQPQHF	TGTGCCAGTCACGCGGGGCGTAATCAGCCCCAGCATTTT
.	TRBJ2-7	.	TRBV4-1	CASSLQEGREQYF	TGCGCCAGCAGCCTCCAGGAGGGCCGCGAGCAGTACTTC
TRBD2	TRBJ2-1	.	TRBV11-2	CASSRTSALRNEQFF	TGTGCCAGCAGCCGTACTAGCGCTCTCCGTAATGAGCAGTTCTTC
TRBD1	TRBJ2-1	.	TRBV4-1	CASSPRQGRSSYNEQFF	TGCGCCAGCAGCCCCCGACAGGGAAGAAGCTCCTACAATGAGCAGTTCTTC
TRBD2	TRBJ2-5	once	TRBV6-6	CASSYGLAGPETQYF	TGTGCCAGCAGTTACGGTCTAGCGGGGCCAGAGACCCAGTACTTC
TRBD1	TRBJ1-6	.	TRBV6-1	CASSEAGAGGWSPLHF	TGTGCCAGCAGTGAAGCCGGGGCAGGGGGGTGGTCACCCCTCCACTTT